This is a list of T cell receptor beta chains from one sample in a study of PD-1 blockade in classical Hodgkin lymphoma. Assay: immunoSEQ multiplex PCR; the TCRdb copy retains only in-frame clones and omits some. The data contain more than 40,000 clones, about 80% of them singletons. Sequences were derived from peripheral blood mononuclear cells (PBMCs), sampled before the fourth cycle of nivolumab. The receptor source for this set is a human donor with classical Hodgkin lymphoma. Both conserved end residues are part of each CDR3. Fields, in order: V gene, clone size, J gene, D gene, CDR3 protein, CDR3 DNA. The D gene is left open where the match is weak. The listing skips clone size in some rows; elsewhere it reads once, few, many or a size class.

TRBV7-9	few	TRBJ2-7	NA	CASSLLEPFSYEQYF	TGTGCCAGCAGCTTACTTGAACCGTTCTCCTACGAGCAGTACTTC
TRBV6-5	NA	TRBJ1-1	NA	CASSYRGNTEAFF	TGTGCCAGCAGTTACAGGGGGAACACTGAAGCTTTCTTT
TRBV28	medium-sized	TRBJ1-3	NA	CASRAGLAGNTIYF	TGTGCCAGCAGGGCAGGGTTGGCGGGAAACACCATATATTTT
TRBV19	NA	TRBJ1-2	NA	CASSSGPGYGYTF	TGTGCCAGTAGTAGTGGGCCGGGCTATGGCTACACCTTC
TRBV4-3	NA	TRBJ2-7	NA	CASSQAGFAYEQYF	TGCGCCAGCAGCCAGGCAGGGTTTGCCTACGAGCAGTACTTC
TRBV9	NA	TRBJ1-1	NA	CASSSQSMNTEAFF	TGTGCCAGCAGCTCACAGAGCATGAACACTGAAGCTTTCTTT
TRBV10-3	NA	TRBJ1-4	NA	CAISDPISTNEKLFF	TGTGCCATCAGTGACCCGATATCAACTAATGAAAAACTGTTTTTT
TRBV27	NA	TRBJ2-1	TRBD2	CASSLSKGLAASGQFF	TGTGCCAGCAGTTTATCGAAGGGACTAGCCGCTAGCGGGCAGTTCTTC
TRBV9	NA	TRBJ1-2	NA	CASSVDPTNYGYTF	TGTGCCAGCAGCGTAGATCCGACTAACTATGGCTACACCTTC
TRBV4-3	NA	TRBJ1-5	TRBD1	CASSDGTGFNQPQHF	TGCGCCAGCAGCGACGGGACAGGGTTCAATCAGCCCCAGCATTTT
TRBV10-3	NA	TRBJ1-5	NA	CAISKDKYSNQPQHF	TGTGCCATCAGTAAGGACAAGTATAGCAATCAGCCCCAGCATTTT
TRBV2	once	TRBJ1-1	NA	CASSHDGDAEAFF	TGTGCCAGCAGTCACGACGGGGACGCTGAAGCTTTCTTT
TRBV5-4	NA	TRBJ1-2	NA	CASSLVDGGYTF	TGTGCCAGCAGCTTGGTAGACGGGGGCTACACCTTC
TRBV5-4	NA	TRBJ1-5	NA	CASSLDSNQPQHF	TGTGCCAGCAGCTTGGACAGTAATCAGCCCCAGCATTTT
TRBV18	NA	TRBJ1-1	NA	CASSPGGAWGDTEAFF	TGTGCCAGCTCACCAGGGGGCGCTTGGGGAGACACTGAAGCTTTCTTT
TRBV5-1	NA	TRBJ2-7	TRBD2	CASSLTSGVGFSYEQYF	TGCGCCAGCAGCTTAACTAGCGGGGTGGGGTTCTCCTACGAGCAGTACTTC
TRBV19	once	TRBJ2-5	TRBD1	CASSEGGQDQETQYF	TGTGCCAGTAGTGAGGGGGGACAGGACCAAGAGACCCAGTACTTC
TRBV7-6	NA	TRBJ2-5	TRBD2	CASSFSGRAGETQYF	TGTGCCAGCAGCTTTAGCGGGAGGGCCGGGGAGACCCAGTACTTC
TRBV19	NA	TRBJ2-7	TRBD1	CASSAPGQGSRARQQYF	TGTGCCAGTAGTGCACCGGGACAGGGCTCGAGGGCGCGACAGCAGTACTTC
TRBV27	NA	TRBJ2-2	TRBD2	CASSLGAGDTGELFF	TGTGCCAGCAGTTTAGGAGCGGGGGACACCGGGGAGCTGTTTTTT
TRBV6-1	once	TRBJ1-3	NA	CASSEFQGRGNTIYF	TGTGCCAGCAGTGAATTTCAGGGGAGAGGAAACACCATATATTTT
TRBV10-3	NA	TRBJ1-2	NA	CAISESAEGGYTF	TGTGCCATCAGTGAGTCGGCGGAGGGTGGCTACACCTTC
TRBV7-2	once	TRBJ1-4	TRBD1	CASSRATGGSEKLFF	TGTGCCAGCAGCCGAGCGACAGGGGGTAGTGAAAAACTGTTTTTT
TRBV6-1	NA	TRBJ1-2	TRBD1	CASSEGDRVNYGYTF	TGTGCCAGCAGTGAAGGCGACAGGGTTAACTATGGCTACACCTTC
TRBV5-1	NA	TRBJ2-5	TRBD2	CASSLSSGGLQETQYF	TGCGCCAGCAGCTTGTCTAGCGGGGGGCTCCAAGAGACCCAGTACTTC
TRBV7-9	NA	TRBJ1-3	NA	CASSREQGVSGNTIYF	TGTGCCAGCAGCCGGGAGCAGGGTGTCTCTGGAAACACCATATATTTT
TRBV9	NA	TRBJ1-3	NA	CASSVRSGARSGNTIYF	TGTGCCAGCAGCGTCCGCTCCGGGGCCCGCTCTGGAAACACCATATATTTT
TRBV6-1	NA	TRBJ2-3	TRBD2	CASSEVEAGGRDTQYF	TGTGCCAGCAGTGAAGTCGAAGCGGGGGGGAGGGATACGCAGTATTTT
TRBV7-6	NA	TRBJ2-3	TRBD1	CASSKNGQAISDTQYF	TGTGCCAGCAGCAAAAACGGACAGGCAATATCAGATACGCAGTATTTT
TRBV6-5	once	TRBJ1-5	NA	CASSYSAGWDQPQHF	TGTGCCAGCAGTTACTCAGCGGGGTGGGATCAGCCCCAGCATTTT
TRBV4-1	NA	TRBJ1-6	NA	CASSQDRVTHSPLHF	TGCGCCAGCAGCCAAGATAGAGTTACTCATTCACCCCTCCACTTT
TRBV10-3	NA	TRBJ1-4	NA	CAISESGRGGTGKLFF	TGTGCCATCAGTGAGTCTGGTCGAGGAGGGACTGGTAAACTGTTTTTT
TRBV5-1	NA	TRBJ2-1	TRBD1	CASSLGDRYNEQFF	TGCGCCAGCAGCTTAGGGGACAGGTACAATGAGCAGTTCTTC
TRBV2	NA	TRBJ1-2	NA	CASRDLDPVGDGLGYTF	TGTGCCAGCAGAGACCTGGACCCAGTGGGGGACGGCCTTGGCTACACCTTC
TRBV7-2	NA	TRBJ1-1	TRBD1	CASSRPTGGTEAFF	TGTGCCAGCAGCCGGCCGACAGGGGGCACTGAAGCTTTCTTT
TRBV30	NA	TRBJ1-6	NA	CAWSLPGRNSPLHF	TGTGCCTGGAGTTTACCGGGTAGGAATTCACCCCTCCACTTT
TRBV7-2	NA	TRBJ2-5	NA	CASSLIQGWETQYF	TGTGCCAGCAGCTTAATACAGGGTTGGGAGACCCAGTACTTC
TRBV27	once	TRBJ1-1	TRBD1	CASSCETGGACTEAFF	TGTGCCAGCAGTTGTGAGACAGGGGGCGCCTGCACTGAAGCTTTCTTT
TRBV5-1	NA	TRBJ2-5	TRBD2	CASSLGLAGGPFAETQYF	TGCGCCAGCAGCTTGGGACTAGCGGGAGGGCCTTTTGCGGAGACCCAGTACTTC
TRBV28	NA	TRBJ1-2	TRBD1	CASSLPDRVYGYTF	TGTGCCAGCAGTTTACCCGACAGGGTATATGGCTACACCTTC
TRBV20-1	NA	TRBJ2-5	NA	CSPAEKETQYF	TGCAGTCCCGCTGAAAAGGAGACCCAGTACTTC
TRBV25-1	NA	TRBJ1-2	NA	CASSEFGAGPRGGYTF	TGTGCCAGCAGTGAATTCGGGGCAGGGCCAAGGGGTGGCTACACCTTC
TRBV19	NA	TRBJ2-1	NA	CASSIPRLVDYNEQFF	TGTGCCAGTAGTATCCCGCGACTAGTAGACTACAATGAACAGTTCTTC
TRBV28	NA	TRBJ1-2	TRBD1	CASSTGTGDTYGYTF	TGTGCCAGCAGTACCGGGACAGGGGATACCTATGGCTACACCTTC
TRBV25-1	NA	TRBJ2-7	TRBD1	CASSDPGTGSYEQYF	TGTGCCAGCAGTGACCCAGGGACAGGATCGTACGAGCAGTACTTC
TRBV6-5	few	TRBJ2-7	TRBD1	CASSSRQGQPYEQYF	TGTGCCAGCAGTTCCCGACAGGGCCAACCTTACGAGCAGTACTTC
TRBV5-1	NA	TRBJ2-7	NA	CASSLERTQYF	TGCGCCAGCAGCTTGGAACGGACGCAGTACTTC
TRBV5-5	NA	TRBJ1-1	NA	CASSSLPTAGDAEAFF	TGTGCCAGCAGCTCGCTCCCGACAGCTGGGGATGCTGAAGCTTTCTTT
TRBV10-2	NA	TRBJ2-1	NA	CASAGEVSSYNEQFF	TGCGCCAGCGCCGGCGAGGTAAGCTCCTACAATGAGCAGTTCTTC